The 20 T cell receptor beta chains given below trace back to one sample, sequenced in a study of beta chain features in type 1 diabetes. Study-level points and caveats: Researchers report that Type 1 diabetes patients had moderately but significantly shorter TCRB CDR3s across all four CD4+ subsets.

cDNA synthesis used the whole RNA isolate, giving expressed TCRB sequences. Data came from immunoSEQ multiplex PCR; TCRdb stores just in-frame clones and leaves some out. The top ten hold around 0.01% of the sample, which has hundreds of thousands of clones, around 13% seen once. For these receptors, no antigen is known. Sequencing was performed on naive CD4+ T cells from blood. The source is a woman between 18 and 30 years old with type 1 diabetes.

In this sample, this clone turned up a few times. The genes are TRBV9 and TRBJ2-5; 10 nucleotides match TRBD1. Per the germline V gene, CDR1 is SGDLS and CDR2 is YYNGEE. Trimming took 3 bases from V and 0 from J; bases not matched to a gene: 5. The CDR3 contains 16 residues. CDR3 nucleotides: TGTGCCAGCAGCGCCGGGACAGGGGCCCACCAAGAGACCCAGTACTTC. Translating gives CASSAGTGAHQETQYF.

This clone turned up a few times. The chain's CDR3 is CASSPGTEQYF. The CDR3 nucleotides read TGTGCCAGCAGCCCAGGCACCGAGCAGTACTTC. The J gene is TRBJ2-7, the V gene TRBV7-9; no firm D call. Germline V gene sequence: CDR1 SEHNR, CDR2 FQNEAQ (reference sequence). V lost 5 bases and J 6 bases, leaving 8 bases between the germline ends. The CDR3 spans 11 residues.

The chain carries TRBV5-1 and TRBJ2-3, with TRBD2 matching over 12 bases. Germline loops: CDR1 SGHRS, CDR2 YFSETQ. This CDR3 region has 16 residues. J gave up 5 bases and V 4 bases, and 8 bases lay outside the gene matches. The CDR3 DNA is TGCGCCAGCAGCCTAGGACTAGCGGGGAGCGAAGATACGCAGTATTTT. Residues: CASSLGLAGSEDTQYF.

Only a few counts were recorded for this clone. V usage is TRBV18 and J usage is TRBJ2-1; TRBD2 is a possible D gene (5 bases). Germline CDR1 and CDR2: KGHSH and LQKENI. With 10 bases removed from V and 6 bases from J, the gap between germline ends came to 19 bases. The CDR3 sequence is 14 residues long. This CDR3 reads CATYNGVSGNEQFF. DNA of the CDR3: TGTGCCACCTACAACGGGGTAAGCGGCAATGAGCAGTTCTTC.

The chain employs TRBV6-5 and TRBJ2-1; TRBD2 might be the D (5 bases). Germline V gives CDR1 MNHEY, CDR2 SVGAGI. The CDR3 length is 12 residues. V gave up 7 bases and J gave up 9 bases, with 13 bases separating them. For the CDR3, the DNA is TGTGCCAGCACCTCTCTAGCTGCTGAGCAGTTCTTC. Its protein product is CASTSLAAEQFF.

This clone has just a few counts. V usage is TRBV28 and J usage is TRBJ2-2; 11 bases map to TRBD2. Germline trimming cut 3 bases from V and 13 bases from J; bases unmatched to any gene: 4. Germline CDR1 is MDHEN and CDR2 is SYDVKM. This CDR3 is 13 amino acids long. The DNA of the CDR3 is TGTGCCAGCAGTTTTCTAGCGGGGGGAGCGCTGTTTTTT. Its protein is CASSFLAGGALFF.

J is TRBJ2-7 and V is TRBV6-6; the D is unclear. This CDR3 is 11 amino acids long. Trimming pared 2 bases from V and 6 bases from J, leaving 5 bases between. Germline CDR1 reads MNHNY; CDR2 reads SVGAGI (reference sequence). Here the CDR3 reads CASSYTAEQYF. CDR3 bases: TGTGCCAGCAGTTACACAGCCGAGCAGTACTTC.

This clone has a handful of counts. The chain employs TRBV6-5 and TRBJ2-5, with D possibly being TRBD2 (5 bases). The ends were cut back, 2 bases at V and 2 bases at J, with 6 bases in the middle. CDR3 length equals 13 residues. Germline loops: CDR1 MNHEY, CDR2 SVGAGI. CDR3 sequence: CASSYRGQETQYF. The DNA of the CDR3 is TGTGCCAGCAGTTACAGAGGGCAAGAGACCCAGTACTTC.

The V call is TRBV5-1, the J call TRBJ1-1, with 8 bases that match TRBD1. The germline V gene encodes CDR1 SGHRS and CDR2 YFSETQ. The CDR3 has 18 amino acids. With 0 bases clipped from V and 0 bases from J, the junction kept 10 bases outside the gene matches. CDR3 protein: CASSLAKHGQGMNTEAFF. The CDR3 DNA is TGCGCCAGCAGCTTGGCTAAACACGGACAGGGAATGAACACTGAAGCTTTCTTT. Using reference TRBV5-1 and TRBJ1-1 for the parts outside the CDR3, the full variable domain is KAGVTQTPRYLIKTRGQQVTLSCSPISGHRSVSWYQQTPGQGLQFLFEYFSETQRNKGNFPGRFSGRQFSNSRSEMNVSTLELGDSALYLCASSLAKHGQGMNTEAFFGQGTRLTVV.

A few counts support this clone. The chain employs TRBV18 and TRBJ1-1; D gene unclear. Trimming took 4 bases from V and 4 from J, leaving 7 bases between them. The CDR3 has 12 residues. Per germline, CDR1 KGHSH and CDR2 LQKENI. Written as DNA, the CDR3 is TGTGCCAGCTCACGAGGAGGCACTGAAGCTTTCTTT. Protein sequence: CASSRGGTEAFF. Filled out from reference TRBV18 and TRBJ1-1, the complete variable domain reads NAGVMQNPRHLVRRRGQEARLRCSPMKGHSHVYWYRQLPEEGLKFMVYLQKENIIDESGMPKERFSAEFPKEGPSILRIQQVVRGDSAAYFCASSRGGTEAFFGQGTRLTVV.

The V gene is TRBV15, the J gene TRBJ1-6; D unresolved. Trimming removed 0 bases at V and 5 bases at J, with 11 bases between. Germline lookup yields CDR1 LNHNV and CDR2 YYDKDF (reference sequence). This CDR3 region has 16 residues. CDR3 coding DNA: TGTGCCACCAGCAGAGATCTGACACGGAATAATTCACCCCTCCACTTT. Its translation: CATSRDLTRNNSPLHF.

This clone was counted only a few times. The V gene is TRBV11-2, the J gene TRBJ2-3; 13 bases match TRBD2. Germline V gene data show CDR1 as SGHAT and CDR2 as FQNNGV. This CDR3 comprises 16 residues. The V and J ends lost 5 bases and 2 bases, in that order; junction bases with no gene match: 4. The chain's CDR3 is CASSPGLAGATDTQYF. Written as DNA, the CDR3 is TGTGCCAGCAGCCCTGGACTAGCGGGAGCCACAGATACGCAGTATTTT. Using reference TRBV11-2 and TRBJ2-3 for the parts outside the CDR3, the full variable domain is EAGVAQSPRYKIIEKRQSVAFWCNPISGHATLYWYQQILGQGPKLLIQFQNNGVVDDSQLPKDRFSAERLKGVDSTLKIQPAKLEDSAVYLCASSPGLAGATDTQYFGPGTRLTVL.

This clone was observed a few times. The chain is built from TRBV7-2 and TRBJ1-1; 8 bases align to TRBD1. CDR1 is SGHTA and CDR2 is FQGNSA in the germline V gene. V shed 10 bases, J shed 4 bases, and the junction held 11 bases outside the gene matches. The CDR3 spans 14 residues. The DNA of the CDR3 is TGTGCCACACCGGACAGGGCGAGGAGCACTGAAGCTTTCTTT. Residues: CATPDRARSTEAFF. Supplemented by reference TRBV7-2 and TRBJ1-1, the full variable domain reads GAGVSQSPSNKVTEKGKDVELRCDPISGHTALYWYRQSLGQGLEFLIYFQGNSAPDKSGLPSDRFSAERTGGSVSTLTIQRTQQEDSAVYLCATPDRARSTEAFFGQGTRLTVV.

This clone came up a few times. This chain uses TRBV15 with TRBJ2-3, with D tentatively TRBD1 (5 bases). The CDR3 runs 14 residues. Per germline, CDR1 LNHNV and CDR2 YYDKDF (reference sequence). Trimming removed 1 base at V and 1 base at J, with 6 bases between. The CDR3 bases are TGTGCCACCAGCAGAGTACAGGGCACAGATACGCAGTATTTT. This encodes CATSRVQGTDTQYF.

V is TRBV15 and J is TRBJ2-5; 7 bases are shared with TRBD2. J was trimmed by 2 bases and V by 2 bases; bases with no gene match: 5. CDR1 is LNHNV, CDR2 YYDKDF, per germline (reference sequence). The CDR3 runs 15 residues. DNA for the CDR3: TGTGCCACCAGCAGACTAGCGGCTGTACAAGAGACCCAGTACTTC. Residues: CATSRLAAVQETQYF. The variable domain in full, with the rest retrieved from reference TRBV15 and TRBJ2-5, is DAMVIQNPRYQVTQFGKPVTLSCSQTLNHNVMYWYQQKSSQAPKLLFHYYDKDFNNEADTPDNFQSRRPNTSFCFLDIRSPGLGDTAMYLCATSRLAAVQETQYFGPGTRLLVL.

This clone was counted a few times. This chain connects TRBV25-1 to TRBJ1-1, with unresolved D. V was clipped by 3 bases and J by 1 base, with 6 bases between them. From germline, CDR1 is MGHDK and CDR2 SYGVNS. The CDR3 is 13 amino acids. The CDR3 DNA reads TGTGCCAGCAGTGACGAGGGGAACACTGAAGCTTTCTTT. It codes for CASSDEGNTEAFF.

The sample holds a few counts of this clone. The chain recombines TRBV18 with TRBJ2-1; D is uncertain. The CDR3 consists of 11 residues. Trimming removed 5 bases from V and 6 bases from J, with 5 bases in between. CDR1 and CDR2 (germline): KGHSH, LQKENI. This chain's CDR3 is CASSEANEQFF. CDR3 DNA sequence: TGTGCCAGCTCAGAGGCCAATGAGCAGTTCTTC.

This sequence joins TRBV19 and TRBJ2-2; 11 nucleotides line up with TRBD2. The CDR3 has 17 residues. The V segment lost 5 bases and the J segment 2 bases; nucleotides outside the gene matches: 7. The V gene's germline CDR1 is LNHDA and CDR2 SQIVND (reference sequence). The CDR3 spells CASSARLAGYNTGELFF. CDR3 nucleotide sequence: TGTGCCAGTAGTGCCCGACTAGCGGGGTACAACACCGGGGAGCTGTTTTTT.

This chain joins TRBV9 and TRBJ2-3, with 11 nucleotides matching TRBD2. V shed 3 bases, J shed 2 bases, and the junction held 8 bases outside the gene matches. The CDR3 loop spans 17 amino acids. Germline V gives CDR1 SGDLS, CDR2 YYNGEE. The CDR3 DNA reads TGTGCCAGCAGCGCCGATCTAGCGGGGGGAATCACAGATACGCAGTATTTT. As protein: CASSADLAGGITDTQYF.

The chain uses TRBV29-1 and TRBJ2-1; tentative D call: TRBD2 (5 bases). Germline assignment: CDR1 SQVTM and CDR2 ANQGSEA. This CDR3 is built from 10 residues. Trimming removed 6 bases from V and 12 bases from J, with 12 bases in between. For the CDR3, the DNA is TGCAGCGTGGGAGAGGACGGGCAGTTCTTC. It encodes CSVGEDGQFF.